This entry features one TCR beta chain sequence. What it binds is not known. PCR primers comprised 60 Vbeta and 13 Jbeta primers. The method was immunoSEQ multiplex PCR; TCRdb's version includes in-frame clones alone and lacks a portion of them. This sample carries roughly 160,000 clones, approximately 74% of them seen once, and the ten largest clones take approximately 3%. The data were taken from a study of cytomegalovirus exposure and HLA in healthy donors. Whole-study findings and limits: After further analysis at a later stage, 16,951 TCR beta sequences were associated with HLA alleles at 0.05 false discovery rate. It was taken for granted in presence/absence analyses that sequencing depth across donors was roughly uniform.

The sequenced material came from PBMCs. The TCR originated in a woman younger than 45 in good health and CMV-seronegative.

Written as DNA, the CDR3 is TGCGCCAGCAGCTTGCCGGGGGAGGGCTATGGCTACACCTTC. Encoded protein: CASSLPGEGYGYTF. This chain joins TRBV5-1 and TRBJ1-2, with a weak D call TRBD1 (5 bases). This CDR3 spans 14 amino acids. Trimming took off 1 base at V and 4 bases at J, with 11 bases between the two ends. CDR1 and CDR2 from the germline V gene are SGHRS and YFSETQ.